The present entry profiles one T cell receptor (beta chain) with its context. Its antigen is currently unknown. These data belong to a study of long-term antiretroviral therapy in people with HIV. Version v3.0 of the immunoSEQ assay ran at survey level. TCRdb's copy holds only in-frame clones and misses some; the assay was immunoSEQ multiplex PCR. This sample has 40,000 to 60,000 clones, with about 88% found just once. Study-wide findings and caveats: HIV repertoires spanned tighter CDR3 length ranges than controls did. Clones that expanded before ART (that is, prior to treatment) dominated the repertoire at all time points.

The source material was unsorted PBMCs, sampled 0.8 years after starting antiretroviral therapy. The sequence was collected from a woman aged 18-30 years with HIV.

The CDR3 bases are TGTGCCAGCAGCTTTGACTCACACAATGAGCAGTTCTTC. This codes for CASSFDSHNEQFF. The rearrangement uses TRBV11-3 and TRBJ2-1, with D uncertain. V was cut by 3 bases and J by 5 bases, with 8 bases left in between. Germline V gene sequence: CDR1 SGHNT, CDR2 YENEEA. CDR3 size: 13 residues.